This T cell receptor beta chain was sequenced in a study of shared clonotypes between healthy human individuals. Assay execution took place at the deep level. Profiling relied on immunoSEQ multiplex PCR, and the TCRdb table lists in-frame clones only, not all of them. Of approximately 500,000 clones listed, approximately 79% are singletons. In germline, CDR1 is SGDLS, CDR2 YYNGEE. V shed 0 bases, J shed 3 bases, and the junction held 7 bases outside the gene matches. The CDR3 is 16 amino acids. Donors, healthy HIV-negative adults, lacked recent acute infections or vaccinations. Sequencing used PBMCs. The chain recombines TRBV9 with TRBJ2-5, with TRBD2 matching over 8 bases. This TCR came from a woman in her thirties or forties in good health. Some clones in this sample may be carry-over from other donors' samples. CDR3 bases: TGTGCCAGCAGCGTAGTTGACGGGAGGGCCAAAGAGACCCAGTACTTC. This gives the protein CASSVVDGRAKETQYF.